The T cell receptor beta chain described here comes from a study of T cells in Graves' hyperthyroidism and ophthalmopathy. Study overall: Specimen type is peripheral blood, collected at initial diagnosis prior to any treatment. General observations from the study: Blood samples included most of the expanded thyroid clonotypes exceeding 0.001.

The source material, RNA transcripts, was used to amplify TCR beta CDR3 regions. Initially, a first-round RT-PCR of the TCR CDR3 employed the HTBI primer set. TCRdb processed the multiplex PCR reads anew with MiXCR; each CDR3 protein has one entry. The data contain fewer than 350,000 distinct CDR3 sequences, around 15% of them singletons. Exclusion criteria comprised uncontrolled infection, other autoimmune disease, pregnancy or lactation. 10 ml fresh peripheral blood yielded the PBMCs. As regards this clonotype: As yet, its antigen is unknown.

The receptor comes from a woman aged 50 to 65 with Graves' hyperthyroidism that later progressed to Graves' ophthalmopathy. Material for sequencing was blood.

The CDR3 DNA reads as TGTGCCAGCACCATGGGACAGGGGAATCAGCCCCAGCATTTT. Translated, it gives CASTMGQGNQPQHF. This chain connects TRBV28 to TRBJ1-5; TRBD1 matches 10 bases. This CDR3 contains 14 residues. J was trimmed by 4 bases and V by 7 bases; bases with no gene match: 4. Germline loops: CDR1 MDHEN, CDR2 SYDVKM. The full variable domain, completed using reference TRBV28 and TRBJ1-5, is DVKVTQSSRYLVKRTGEKVFLECVQDMDHENMFWYRQDPGLGLRLIYFSYDVKMKEKGDIPEGYSVSREKKERFSLILESASTNQTSMYLCASTMGQGNQPQHFGDGTRLSIL.